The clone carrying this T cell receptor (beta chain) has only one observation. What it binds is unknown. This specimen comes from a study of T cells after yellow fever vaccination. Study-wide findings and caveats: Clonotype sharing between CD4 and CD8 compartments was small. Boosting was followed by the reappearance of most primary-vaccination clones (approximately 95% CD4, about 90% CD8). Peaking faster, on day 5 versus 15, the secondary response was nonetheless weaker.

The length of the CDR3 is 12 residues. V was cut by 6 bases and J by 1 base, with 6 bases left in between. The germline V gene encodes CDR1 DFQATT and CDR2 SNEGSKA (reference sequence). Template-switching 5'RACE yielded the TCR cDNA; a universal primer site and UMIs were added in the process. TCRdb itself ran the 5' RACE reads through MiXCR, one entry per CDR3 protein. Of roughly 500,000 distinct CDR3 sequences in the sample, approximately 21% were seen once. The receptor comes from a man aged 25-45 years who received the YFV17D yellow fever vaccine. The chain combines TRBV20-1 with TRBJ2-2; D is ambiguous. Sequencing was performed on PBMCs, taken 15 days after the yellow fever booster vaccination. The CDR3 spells CSAGRNTGELFF. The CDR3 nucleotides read TGCAGTGCCGGGCGGAACACCGGGGAGCTGTTTTTT.